This passage covers 28 T cell receptor beta chains from one sample sequenced in a study of T cell responses to AZD1222 COVID-19 vaccine. The table came from immunoSEQ multiplex PCR; TCRdb's copy has only in-frame clones and leaves some out. Counted here are approximately 180,000 clones, around 87% occurring once; the ten biggest clones make up 2.6%. Sequences were derived from peripheral blood, sampled on day 0 of AZD1222 vaccination. These receptors were taken from an adult in good health.

This chain uses TRBV11-2 with TRBJ2-7, with D maybe TRBD2 (6 bases). The CDR3 spans 14 residues. Trimming shortened V by 5 bases and J by 6 bases, and 17 bases separated the two germline ends. Per germline, CDR1 SGHAT and CDR2 FQNNGV. The CDR3 DNA reads TGTGCCAGCAGCCCAGCGGGTCCTTTGGTCGAGCAGTACTTC. Residues: CASSPAGPLVEQYF.

The count of this clone is one. J is TRBJ1-3 and V is TRBV12-2. TRBV12-2 is a pseudogene locus. CDR3 size: 15 residues. As DNA, the CDR3 is TGTGCAAGGGACCATAAGCGATACTCTGGAAACACCATATATTTT. Translation: CARDHKRYSGNTIYF.

V is TRBV4-2 and J is TRBJ2-1; D gene unclear. Germline CDR1 reads LGHNA; CDR2 reads YNFKEQ. The length of the CDR3 is 15 residues. V was clipped by 0 bases and J by 4 bases, with 10 bases between them. The chain's CDR3 is CASSQDPSWYNEQFF. The CDR3 nucleotides are TGTGCCAGCAGCCAAGATCCTAGTTGGTACAATGAGCAGTTCTTC.

This clone was observed once. The gene calls are TRBV10-3 and TRBJ2-7, with TRBD2 as a possible D gene (5 bases). Germline values: CDR1 ENHRY, CDR2 SYGVKD. This CDR3 has 14 residues. Trimming took 3 bases from V and 2 from J, leaving 11 bases between them. As DNA, the CDR3 is TGTGCCATCAGTGAAACGGGGAAAGCCTACGAGCAGTACTTC. Translation: CAISETGKAYEQYF.

This rearrangement joins TRBV11-2 to TRBJ2-7, with TRBD1 as a possible D gene (6 bases). With 5 bases removed from V and 3 bases from J, the gap between germline ends came to 17 bases. The length of the CDR3 is 15 residues. From germline, CDR1 is SGHAT and CDR2 FQNNGV. The CDR3 bases are TGTGCCAGCAGCCACTCCGGGGCAGGGGACTACGAGCAGTACTTC. Protein: CASSHSGAGDYEQYF. The variable domain in full, completed from reference TRBV11-2 and TRBJ2-7, reads EAGVAQSPRYKIIEKRQSVAFWCNPISGHATLYWYQQILGQGPKLLIQFQNNGVVDDSQLPKDRFSAERLKGVDSTLKIQPAKLEDSAVYLCASSHSGAGDYEQYFGPGTRLTVT.

V is TRBV7-8 and J is TRBJ2-1, with no clear D. V was trimmed by 2 bases and J by 8 bases, leaving 19 bases between them. The CDR3 sequence is 16 residues long. Germline V gene lookup returns CDR1 SGHVS and CDR2 FQNEAQ. The DNA of the CDR3 is TGTGCCAGCAGCTTAAAGTTGGGTGGGCAGTTCGATGAGCAGTTCTTC. Its protein product is CASSLKLGGQFDEQFF. The complete variable domain, with remaining parts taken from reference TRBV7-8 and TRBJ2-1, reads GAGVSQSPRYKVAKRGQDVALRCDPISGHVSLFWYQQALGQGPEFLTYFQNEAQLDKSGLPSDRFFAERPEGSVSTLKIQRTQQEDSAVYLCASSLKLGGQFDEQFFGPGTRLTVL.

The chain uses TRBV10-1 and TRBJ1-3; no clear D. CDR1 WNHNN and CDR2 SYGVQD come from the germline V gene (reference sequence). The CDR3 is 12 amino acids. Trimming took off 11 bases at V and 4 bases at J, with 12 bases between the two ends. The CDR3 coding sequence is TGCGCCCCTACCGGGCTCGGAAACACCATATATTTT. It is translated as CAPTGLGNTIYF.

The chain links TRBV7-9 to TRBJ2-1, with 9 bases lining up with TRBD1. The CDR3 loop spans 15 amino acids. V shed 5 bases and J 5 bases; nucleotides not matched to a gene: 7. Germline assignment: CDR1 SEHNR and CDR2 FQNEAQ (reference sequence). The CDR3 region has the DNA TGTGCCAGCAGCCCTTACGGGACAGGGAACAATGAGCAGTTCTTC. Its protein product is CASSPYGTGNNEQFF.

The V and J genes are TRBV28 and TRBJ1-1, with unresolved D. The CDR3 covers 12 residues. Germline V gene sequence: CDR1 MDHEN, CDR2 SYDVKM. V lost 1 base and J 9 bases, leaving 9 bases between the germline ends. CDR3 DNA sequence: TGTGCCAGCAGTTTATCGGCAAGAAAAGCTTTCTTT. Residues: CASSLSARKAFF.

This clone was observed a handful of times. The chain uses TRBV5-1 and TRBJ1-1; TRBD1 matches 10 bases. V shed 3 bases, J shed 3 bases, and the junction held 8 bases outside the gene matches. CDR1 is SGHRS and CDR2 is YFSETQ in the germline V gene. The CDR3 has 16 amino acids. Here the CDR3 reads CASSSPDRGWDTEAFF. The CDR3 region has the DNA TGCGCCAGCAGCTCCCCGGACAGGGGGTGGGACACTGAAGCTTTCTTT.

The rearrangement links TRBV19 to TRBJ1-2; D uncertain. The CDR3 extends over 15 amino acids. V was trimmed by 7 bases and J by 8 bases, leaving 23 bases between them. From germline, CDR1 is LNHDA and CDR2 SQIVND (reference sequence). The CDR3 DNA reads as TGTGCCAGTAATCCCGGACGCTCCCGGCGAGGGGGCTACACCTTC. Protein: CASNPGRSRRGGYTF.

The chain carries TRBV4-1 and TRBJ2-7, with a tentative D call TRBD1 (6 bases). Trimming pared 4 bases from V and 2 bases from J, leaving 15 bases between. The CDR3 totals 15 residues. Per germline, CDR1 MGHRA and CDR2 YSYEKL. The CDR3 region is CASSPRTESTYEQYF. In DNA form, the CDR3 reads TGCGCCAGCAGCCCCCGGACAGAAAGTACCTACGAGCAGTACTTC.

This rearrangement joins TRBV2 to TRBJ2-7; D not resolved. CDR3 length: 13 amino acids. The germline V gene encodes CDR1 SNHLY and CDR2 FYNNEI. Deletions cut 6 bases from V and 2 bases from J, with 11 bases between. CDR3 DNA: TGTGCCAGCAGGCGGAATCCCGCCTACGAGCAGTACTTC. Translation: CASRRNPAYEQYF.

V usage is TRBV14 and J usage is TRBJ1-1; D not resolved. The CDR3 length is 13 residues. CDR1 and CDR2 from the germline V gene are SGHDN and FVKESK. Trimming shortened V by 1 base and J by 4 bases, and 7 bases separated the two germline ends. The CDR3 nucleotides are TGTGCCAGCAGCCAAGGCGTGACCACTGAAGCTTTCTTT. Its translation is CASSQGVTTEAFF.

The chain employs TRBV7-8 and TRBJ1-5; 7 nucleotides agree with TRBD1. J was trimmed by 0 bases and V by 4 bases; bases with no gene match: 6. The germline V gene encodes CDR1 SGHVS and CDR2 FQNEAQ. CDR3 length equals 16 residues. The CDR3 spells CASSSLQGVSNQPQHF. CDR3 sequence (DNA): TGTGCCAGCAGCTCACTGCAGGGGGTTAGCAATCAGCCCCAGCATTTT.

The chain joins TRBV4-1 to TRBJ2-7; D is undetermined. Between the trimmed V and J ends, which lost 4 bases and 3 bases, there was a span of 13 bases. The CDR3 is 14 residues long. CDR1 and CDR2 (germline): MGHRA, YSYEKL. The CDR3 loop reads CASSLEVLSYEQYF. CDR3 coding DNA: TGCGCCAGCAGCCTCGAGGTGTTGAGCTACGAGCAGTACTTC.

The chain couples TRBV19 to TRBJ1-1; TRBD1 might be the D (5 bases). Between the trimmed V and J ends, which lost 5 bases and 1 base, there was a span of 8 bases. Germline CDR1 is LNHDA and CDR2 is SQIVND (reference sequence). This CDR3 comprises 13 residues. The CDR3 coding sequence is TGTGCCAGTAGTTGGGGCCAGAACACTGAAGCTTTCTTT. This codes for CASSWGQNTEAFF.

The chain combines TRBV5-1 with TRBJ2-3; D is unresolved. The CDR3 length is 14 residues. The germline V and J ends were trimmed by 1 base and 2 bases, with 8 bases remaining between them. Germline CDR1 is SGHRS and CDR2 is YFSETQ. The CDR3 coding sequence is TGCGCCAGCAGCTTGTCCTGGGTCACAGATACGCAGTATTTT. Translating it yields CASSLSWVTDTQYF.

The CDR3 region has the DNA TGTGCCAGCAGTTTAAAGGGAGGTGAAAAACTGTTTTTT. Protein: CASSLKGGEKLFF. The chain uses TRBV12-3 or TRBV12-4 and TRBJ1-4; D not resolved. Trimming took 2 bases from V and 7 from J, leaving 8 bases between them. The CDR3 contains 13 residues.

V usage is TRBV12-5 and J usage is TRBJ1-1, with 7 nucleotides matching TRBD1. Germline V gene lookup returns CDR1 LGHNT and CDR2 FRNRAP. The J segment lost 0 bases and the V segment lost 3 bases, leaving 13 bases of the junction unmatched. The CDR3 consists of 18 residues. CDR3 bases: TGTGCTAGTGGTTTCTCTCACAGGGGAGGCTCGTTGAACACTGAAGCTTTCTTT. Translation gives CASGFSHRGGSLNTEAFF. The full variable domain, completed using reference TRBV12-5 and TRBJ1-1, is DARVTQTPRHKVTEMGQEVTMRCQPILGHNTVFWYRQTMMQGLELLAYFRNRAPLDDSGMPKDRFSAEMPDATLATLKIQPSEPRDSAVYFCASGFSHRGGSLNTEAFFGQGTRLTVV.

The V and J genes are TRBV19 and TRBJ2-7, with TRBD1 matching 10 bases. The CDR3 sequence is 15 residues long. The germline V gene encodes CDR1 LNHDA and CDR2 SQIVND (reference sequence). V dropped 3 bases and J dropped 4; count of bases not matched to a gene: 6. CDR3 loop: CASSIGQGEPYEQYF. The CDR3 bases are TGTGCCAGTAGTATCGGACAGGGGGAACCTTACGAGCAGTACTTC. The full variable domain, in which reference TRBV19 and TRBJ2-7 provide the parts outside the CDR3, is DGGITQSPKYLFRKEGQNVTLSCEQNLNHDAMYWYRQDPGQGLRLIYYSQIVNDFQKGDIAEGYSVSREKKESFPLTVTSAQKNPTAFYLCASSIGQGEPYEQYFGPGTRLTVT.

The chain combines TRBV6-5 with TRBJ1-2; unclear D gene. The V end lost 5 bases, the J end lost 1 base, and 5 bases lay between the germline ends. The CDR3 runs to 12 residues. From germline, CDR1 is MNHEY and CDR2 SVGAGI. The CDR3 DNA is TGTGCCAGCAGTCCCCATAACTATGGCTACACCTTC. Translating gives CASSPHNYGYTF.

Notes on this clone: Other DNA sequences in the sample encode the same CDR3. The V and J genes are TRBV5-5 and TRBJ2-7; D is ambiguous. Germline values: CDR1 SGHKS, CDR2 YYEKEE (reference sequence). CDR3 size: 13 residues. Trimming removed 0 bases from V and 1 base from J, with 5 bases in between. The CDR3 nucleotides read TGTGCCAGCAGCTTGGGGAGTTCCTACGAGCAGTACTTC. This codes for CASSLGSSYEQYF.

The CDR3 DNA reads as TGCGCCAGCAGCTTGGACAGGGGGCGAGGGATCTACACCTTC. This encodes CASSLDRGRGIYTF. The chain joins TRBV5-1 to TRBJ1-2; 9 nucleotides align to TRBD1. Germline lookup yields CDR1 SGHRS and CDR2 YFSETQ. The CDR3 contains 14 residues. V trimming: 0 bases; J trimming: 10 bases; junction bases outside the gene matches: 7.

The chain uses TRBV6-6 and TRBJ1-1; 8 bases match TRBD1. Germline V gene data show CDR1 as MNHNY and CDR2 as SVGAGI (reference sequence). This CDR3 has 16 amino acids. After removal of 6 bases from V and 1 base from J, the junction contained 10 bases not matched to a gene. The chain's CDR3 is CASRTRTGRGNTEAFF. Here the CDR3 DNA reads TGTGCCAGCAGGACACGGACAGGGCGGGGGAACACTGAAGCTTTCTTT.

This clone was detected a few times. The chain recombines TRBV6-2 or TRBV6-3 with TRBJ2-7; 7 bases align to TRBD1. Trimming removed 5 bases from V and 3 bases from J; junction bases left unmatched: 10. Germline CDR1 and CDR2: MNHEY and SVGEGT. The CDR3 length is 15 residues. The DNA for the CDR3 is TGTGCCAGCAGTACAGGGGCAGCAACCCTCTACGAGCAGTACTTC. Translated, it gives CASSTGAATLYEQYF.

The chain combines TRBV9 with TRBJ1-2; D is possibly TRBD1 (6 bases). Germline assignment: CDR1 SGDLS and CDR2 YYNGEE. Trimming pared 0 bases from V and 3 bases from J, leaving 18 bases between. CDR3 length equals 17 residues. In DNA, the CDR3 is TGTGCCAGCAGCGTAGCCCAGGGGAGTGGGGTGGACTATGGCTACACCTTC. Its protein is CASSVAQGSGVDYGYTF.

The chain is built from TRBV5-1 and TRBJ2-1, with 8 positions matching TRBD1. V was clipped by 4 bases and J by 1 base; unmatched bases: 7. The CDR3 runs to 16 residues. Germline lookup yields CDR1 SGHRS and CDR2 YFSETQ. This CDR3 is CASSPQGARSYNEQFF. The DNA of the CDR3 is TGCGCCAGCAGCCCCCAGGGGGCGCGATCCTACAATGAGCAGTTCTTC.